These T cell receptor beta chains were read from a single sample in a study of cytomegalovirus exposure and HLA in healthy donors. The assay was immunoSEQ multiplex PCR, and TCRdb's table has in-frame clones only and misses some. The data show approximately 190,000 clones, with around 82% seen just once and 14% held by the top ten. Sequenced sample: PBMCs. The receptors come from a young woman in good health and CMV-seropositive. CDR3s include the opening cysteine and the closing phenylalanine or tryptophan. D genes are given only for firm matches. Not every row has a clone size; where given, it reads once, few, many or a size class.

d_gene	j_gene	v_gene	abundance	CDR3nt	CDR3aa
.	TRBJ2-1	TRBV6-6	.	TGTGCCAGCAGTTACTCGGACAATGACAATGAGCAGTTCTTC	CASSYSDNDNEQFF
TRBD2	TRBJ2-3	TRBV6-4	.	TGTGCCAGCAGTGTAACTAGCGGGAGTCCAGATACGCAGTATTTT	CASSVTSGSPDTQYF
.	TRBJ1-5	TRBV7-8	.	TGTGCCAGCAGCTTCGGGGGGCCCAATCAGCCCCAGCATTTT	CASSFGGPNQPQHF
.	TRBJ2-2	TRBV9	.	TGTGCCAGCAGCGTAGGAGGGTTCGGGGAGCTGTTTTTT	CASSVGGFGELFF
TRBD2	TRBJ2-3	TRBV5-1	.	TGCGCCAGCAGCTCAGGGACTAGCGGTAGCACAGATACGCAGTATTTT	CASSSGTSGSTDTQYF
.	TRBJ2-1	TRBV7-2	.	TGTGCCAGCAGCTCCGGGCGGGCTAATGAGCAGTTCTTC	CASSSGRANEQFF
.	TRBJ1-5	TRBV5-4	.	TGTGCCAGCAGCTTGGGGCCCCAGGGGAGTCAGCCCCAGCATTTT	CASSLGPQGSQPQHF
TRBD1	TRBJ1-2	TRBV27	once	TGTGCCAGCAGTCCGGTACAGGGGGCTAATGGCTACACCTTC	CASSPVQGANGYTF
.	TRBJ2-3	TRBV7-2	once	TGTGCCAGCAGCACCACAGGGATGACGCAGTATTTT	CASSTTGMTQYF
TRBD2	TRBJ2-3	TRBV5-1	.	TGCGCCAGCAGCTTGGGGAGCGGGGGGGATACGCAGTATTTT	CASSLGSGGDTQYF
.	TRBJ2-5	TRBV13	.	TGTGCCAGCAGCACAGGGACCACTCTAGGGACCCAGTACTTC	CASSTGTTLGTQYF
.	TRBJ1-2	TRBV30	.	TGTGCCTGGAGTGTATCGGGGTATGACTATGGCTACACCTTC	CAWSVSGYDYGYTF
TRBD2	TRBJ2-2	TRBV2	.	TGTGCCAGCAGGAGGGCGATAGCGGGAGACCGGGAGCTGTTTTTT	CASRRAIAGDRELFF
.	TRBJ1-2	TRBV25-1	.	TGTGCCAGCAGTGAACAGAGCAGGGTATATGGCTACACCTTC	CASSEQSRVYGYTF
TRBD2	TRBJ2-3	TRBV27	.	TGTGCCAGCAGTTTCCGGCTGCGGGGGAGGACAGATACGCAGTATTTT	CASSFRLRGRTDTQYF
.	TRBJ1-3	TRBV5-1	few	TGCGCCAGCAGCTTGGACAGGGCCTCTGGAAACACCATATATTTT	CASSLDRASGNTIYF
TRBD2	TRBJ2-5	TRBV5-4	.	TGTGCCAGCAGCTCCGGGACTAGCGGGGGTGAGACCCAGTACTTC	CASSSGTSGGETQYF
TRBD2	TRBJ2-7	TRBV5-4	.	TGTGCCAGCAGCCCCGGCGGGGGACCCTACGAGCAGTACTTC	CASSPGGGPYEQYF
TRBD2	TRBJ2-1	TRBV5-4	once	TGTGCCAGCAGCTTGGGCCTAGCGGGGGCGGGGAATGAGCAGTTCTTC	CASSLGLAGAGNEQFF
.	TRBJ1-1	TRBV30	.	TGTGCCTGGAGACAGACGAACACTGAAGCTTTCTTT	CAWRQTNTEAFF
.	TRBJ1-1	TRBV4-2	.	TGTGCCAGCAGCCACCTTGGGTCAGGGCCGAACACTGAAGCTTTCTTT	CASSHLGSGPNTEAFF
TRBD1	TRBJ2-7	TRBV28	.	TGTGCCAGCAGTTTCGACCTGACCGGGACAGGGAGGGACGAGCAGTACTTC	CASSFDLTGTGRDEQYF
TRBD2	TRBJ2-3	TRBV15	.	TGTGCCACCAGCTTCGGACTAGCGGGGACAGATACGCAGTATTTT	CATSFGLAGTDTQYF
.	TRBJ2-5	TRBV11-1	.	TGTGCCAGCAGCCTCGGGACTTGGGGGCAAGAGACCCAGTACTTC	CASSLGTWGQETQYF